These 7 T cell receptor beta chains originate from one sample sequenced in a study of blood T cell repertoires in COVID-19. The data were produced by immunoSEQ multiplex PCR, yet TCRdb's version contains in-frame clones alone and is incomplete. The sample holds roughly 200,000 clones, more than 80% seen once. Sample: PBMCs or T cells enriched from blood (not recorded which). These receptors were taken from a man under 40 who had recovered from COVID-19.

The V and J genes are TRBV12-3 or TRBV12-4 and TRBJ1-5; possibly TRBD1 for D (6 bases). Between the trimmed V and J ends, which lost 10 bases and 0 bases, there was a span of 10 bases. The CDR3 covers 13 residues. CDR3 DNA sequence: TGTGCCACAAGGGGGTATAGCAATCAGCCCCAGCATTTT. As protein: CATRGYSNQPQHF.

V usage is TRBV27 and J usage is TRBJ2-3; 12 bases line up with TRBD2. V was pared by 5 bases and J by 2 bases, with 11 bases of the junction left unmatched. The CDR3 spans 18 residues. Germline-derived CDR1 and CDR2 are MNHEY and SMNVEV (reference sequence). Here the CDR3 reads CASSIQLAGGSDTDTQYF. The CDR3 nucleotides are TGTGCCAGCAGTATCCAACTAGCGGGAGGCTCTGACACAGATACGCAGTATTTT.

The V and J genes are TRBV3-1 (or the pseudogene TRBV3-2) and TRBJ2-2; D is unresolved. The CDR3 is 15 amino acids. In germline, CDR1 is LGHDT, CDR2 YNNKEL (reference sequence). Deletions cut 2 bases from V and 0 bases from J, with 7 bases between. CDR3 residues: CASSQFGANTGELFF. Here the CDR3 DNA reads TGTGCCAGCAGCCAATTCGGAGCGAACACCGGGGAGCTGTTTTTT.

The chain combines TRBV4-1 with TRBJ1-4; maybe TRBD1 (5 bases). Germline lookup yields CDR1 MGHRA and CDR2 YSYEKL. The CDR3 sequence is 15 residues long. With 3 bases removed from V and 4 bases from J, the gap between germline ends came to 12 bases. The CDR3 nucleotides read TGCGCCAGCAGCCATCTGGGGGGGGATAATGAAAAACTGTTTTTT. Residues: CASSHLGGDNEKLFF.

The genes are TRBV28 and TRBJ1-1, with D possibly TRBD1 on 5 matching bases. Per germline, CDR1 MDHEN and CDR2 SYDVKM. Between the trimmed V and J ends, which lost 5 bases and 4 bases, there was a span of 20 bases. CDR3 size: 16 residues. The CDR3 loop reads CASSPTLGGVATEAFF. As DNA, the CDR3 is TGTGCCAGCAGTCCCACACTGGGGGGGGTGGCCACTGAAGCTTTCTTT.

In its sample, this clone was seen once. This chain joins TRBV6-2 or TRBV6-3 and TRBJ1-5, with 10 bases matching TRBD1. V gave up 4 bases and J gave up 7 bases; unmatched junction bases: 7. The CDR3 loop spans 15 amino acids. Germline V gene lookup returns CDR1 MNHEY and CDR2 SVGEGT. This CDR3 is CASSFPLTGGQPQHF. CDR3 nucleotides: TGTGCCAGCAGTTTCCCCTTGACAGGGGGCCAGCCCCAGCATTTT.

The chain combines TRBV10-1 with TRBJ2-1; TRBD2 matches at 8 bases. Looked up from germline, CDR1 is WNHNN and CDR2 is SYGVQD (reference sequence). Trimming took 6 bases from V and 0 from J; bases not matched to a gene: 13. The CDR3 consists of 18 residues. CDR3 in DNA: TGCGCCAGCAGCGCTAAAACTAGCGGTAGAGGCTCCTACAATGAGCAGTTCTTC. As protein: CASSAKTSGRGSYNEQFF.